The TCR beta chain under discussion was sequenced for a study of B cell selection in AIRE deficiency (dated by TCRdb to the late 2010s). About the study as a whole: Researchers compared TCRbeta repertoires of sorted blood CD4+ conventional T cells and regulatory T cells in AIRE-deficient patients with those in healthy controls. The TCR-sequenced cohort comprised roughly 5 AIRE-deficient APECED patients and roughly 5 healthy control donors. Study-wide findings and limitations: Shared Treg sequences had shorter CDR3s, which reflects a bias toward rearrangements containing few non-templated nucleotide insertions. Only TCRbeta chains were sequenced, and 36.6% of the Treg sequences shared among healthy donors were also detected in healthy Tconv cells, possibly owing to differing TCRalpha chains. TCRBV gene usage, CDR3 length and TCR diversity in Tconv and Treg cells from AIRE-deficient patients were found to be similar to those in cells from healthy donors. Roughly 30% of the Treg TCRbeta sequences shared among healthy donors were found in patient Tconv cells, which suggests that Treg-biased clones were diverted into the Tconv compartment. Of about 4,000 shared Treg TCRbeta sequences, roughly 31% were shared only among healthy donors and about 10% only among patients, suggesting less efficient Treg selection without AIRE.

Taken from the germline V gene, the CDR1 and CDR2 loops are LGHNA and YSLEER. The cysteine opens and the phenylalanine closes a CDR3 of 18 amino acids. Only the CDR3 DNA is retained, 54 bases long and in frame from the first base. A distance of 18 bases separates the germline ends of V and J, which lose 2 bases and 2 bases respectively. The immunoSEQ platform was used to sequence the TCRbeta chains. In the original analysis: About 11x10^4 distinct in-frame TCRbeta sequences from patients and 13.4x10^4 from healthy donors were obtained from pooled conventional T cell repertoires. Treg TCRbeta sequences shared by two or more individuals were defined as public, and these public Treg TCRbeta sequences were subsequently searched for in Tconv repertoires. Differences between groups were assessed using Mann-Whitney U tests with Bonferroni-Dunn correction in GraphPad Prism 7.03. TCRdb provides this immuneACCESS table in a form limited to in-frame rearrangements. Some clones are lacking; in checked studies, under half of them reflect an unresolved V gene, and why the rest are absent is not known. The V and J calls and clone size were taken over from that table, and D and trimming were inferred from the DNA. In all, the sample holds about 21,000 clones, and 97% of those were seen once. Together, the top ten hold around 0.17% of the sample.

For this clone: Its antigen remains unidentified. No base qualities exist here, and no much larger clone lies one base off it.

CD4+CD127+ cells were sorted as the conventional CD4 T cell population. APECED syndrome was present in the AIRE-deficient patients. Sorting of Tconv and Treg cells intended for TCRbeta sequencing was performed on a FACSAria flow cytometer. The sorted cells went into 5-ml round-bottom polystyrene tubes, and the dry cell pellets were then frozen at -80 degrees C until sequencing. Sequenced: conventional CD4+ T cells sorted from PBMCs. This receptor was taken from a human donor with AIRE deficiency. The V gene is TRBV4-3 and the J gene is TRBJ1-4; perhaps TRBD1 is the D gene, with 6 bases matching. The DNA sequence follows: TGCGCCAGCAGCCAATGGGGGGCTACGGGGAGGACTAATGAAAAACTGTTTTTT. Translated, this is CASSQWGATGRTNEKLFF.